Listed below are T cell receptor beta chains from one sample, sequenced in a study of cytomegalovirus exposure and HLA in healthy donors. This table comes from immunoSEQ multiplex PCR, and its TCRdb copy is limited to in-frame clones, with some not included. The sample lists 35,000 to 50,000 clones; around half were seen once. The source material was PBMCs. The source of these receptors is a human donor in good health. Each CDR3 is given with its conserved first and last residue. The D gene is left open where the match is weak. Only part of the rows carry a size: once, few, many, or a class if the clone is expanded.

D gene | J gene | clone size | V gene | CDR3 protein | CDR3 DNA
TRBD1 | TRBJ1-2 | NA | TRBV4-3 | CASSSRTGGDYGYTF | TGCGCCAGCAGCTCCAGGACAGGGGGAGACTATGGCTACACCTTC
NA | TRBJ1-2 | few | TRBV7-2 | CASSSSQRFYGYTF | TGTGCCAGCAGCAGCAGTCAGCGCTTCTATGGCTACACCTTC
NA | TRBJ1-2 | NA | TRBV28 | CASSFRGAVNGYTF | TGTGCCAGCAGTTTTAGGGGCGCGGTAAATGGCTACACCTTC
TRBD2 | TRBJ2-1 | NA | TRBV7-2 | CASSSSLLAGGLGVF | TGTGCCAGCAGCTCATCCCTACTAGCGGGGGGGCTTGGAGTCTTC
TRBD2 | TRBJ2-1 | few | TRBV7-9 | CASSHSTGLADNEQFF | TGTGCCAGCAGCCACTCTACGGGACTAGCGGACAATGAGCAGTTCTTC
NA | TRBJ1-1 | few | TRBV10-3 | CAIRPEVEGVEAFF | TGTGCCATCAGGCCCGAGGTCGAGGGAGTTGAAGCTTTCTTT
NA | TRBJ1-4 | NA | TRBV7-9 | CASSRGGERHEKLFF | TGTGCCAGCAGCCGGGGAGGGGAGAGGCATGAAAAACTGTTTTTT
NA | TRBJ2-7 | medium-sized | TRBV7-9 | CASSLDRVYEQYF | TGTGCCAGCAGCTTAGACAGGGTCTACGAGCAGTACTTC
TRBD2 | TRBJ2-7 | NA | TRBV18 | CAGSPPGGEQYF | TGTGCCGGCTCACCACCGGGGGGCGAGCAGTACTTC
TRBD1 | TRBJ1-1 | NA | TRBV15 | CATTTPGTGRGTEAFF | TGTGCCACTACAACTCCCGGGACAGGGCGAGGTACTGAAGCTTTCTTT
TRBD2 | TRBJ2-3 | NA | TRBV19 | CASSMGSTSGRAQYF | TGTGCCAGTAGTATGGGTTCCACTAGCGGGAGGGCGCAGTATTTT
TRBD1 | TRBJ1-1 | NA | TRBV9 | CASSAGGQGFAEAFF | TGTGCCAGCAGCGCGGGGGGACAGGGTTTCGCTGAAGCTTTCTTT
TRBD1 | TRBJ1-5 | few | TRBV6-6 | CASNPQGDRGNQPQHF | TGTGCCAGCAACCCACAGGGGGACAGGGGTAATCAGCCCCAGCATTTT
NA | TRBJ2-1 | NA | TRBV10-3 | CAISEQENNEQFF | TGTGCCATCAGTGAGCAAGAGAACAATGAGCAGTTCTTC
NA | TRBJ2-5 | NA | TRBV2 | CASSEQQYQETQYF | TGTGCCAGCAGTGAGCAACAGTACCAAGAGACCCAGTACTTC
TRBD2 | TRBJ2-7 | few | TRBV5-1 | CASSSGTSGISYEQYF | TGCGCCAGCAGCTCCGGGACTAGCGGGATTTCTTACGAGCAGTACTTC
NA | TRBJ1-1 | NA | TRBV6-1 | CASPRGNTEAFF | TGTGCCAGCCCTAGGGGTAACACTGAAGCTTTCTTT
TRBD1 | TRBJ1-1 | NA | TRBV10-3 | CAISALGQANTEAFF | TGTGCCATCAGTGCCCTAGGACAGGCGAACACTGAAGCTTTCTTT
NA | TRBJ1-1 | NA | TRBV9 | CASSVVGGSTEAFF | TGTGCCAGCAGCGTAGTGGGGGGAAGCACTGAAGCTTTCTTT
NA | TRBJ1-5 | NA | TRBV5-6 | CASSSWAQFSNQPQHF | TGTGCCAGCAGCTCATGGGCACAGTTTAGCAATCAGCCCCAGCATTTT
NA | TRBJ2-5 | NA | TRBV21-1 | CATKNRGLGETQYF | TGTGCCACAAAAAACAGGGGGCTCGGAGAGACCCAGTACTTC
TRBD1 | TRBJ1-2 | NA | TRBV7-8 | CASSSTTGVINYGYTF | TGTGCCAGCAGCTCGACTACAGGGGTCATTAACTATGGCTACACCTTC
NA | TRBJ1-1 | NA | TRBV11-2 | CASSLLVQSNTEAFF | TGTGCCAGCAGCTTACTCGTACAGTCGAACACTGAAGCTTTCTTT
NA | TRBJ1-1 | once | TRBV5-5 | CASSPYQDGGTEAFF | TGTGCCAGCAGCCCATACCAGGACGGGGGGACTGAAGCTTTCTTT
TRBD1 | TRBJ1-2 | NA | TRBV7-2 | CASSSGQGIRNGYTF | TGTGCCAGCAGCTCGGGACAGGGGATTAGGAATGGCTACACCTTC
TRBD1 | TRBJ1-2 | NA | TRBV6-5 | CASSYLERGLDGYTF | TGTGCCAGCAGTTACCTAGAAAGGGGGCTGGATGGCTACACCTTC
NA | TRBJ1-1 | few | TRBV6-4 | CASSDGSWRDTEAFF | TGTGCCAGCAGTGATGGTTCGTGGAGGGACACTGAAGCTTTCTTT
NA | TRBJ2-5 | NA | TRBV18 | CASSPARIRGPQETQYF | TGTGCCAGCTCACCGGCTCGGATCAGGGGACCCCAAGAGACCCAGTACTTC
TRBD2 | TRBJ2-7 | few | TRBV7-2 | CASSLAGGYEQYF | TGTGCCAGCAGCTTGGCGGGGGGCTACGAGCAGTACTTC
TRBD2 | TRBJ2-1 | NA | TRBV6-6 | CASSRGLGGENEQFF | TGTGCCAGCAGCAGGGGACTAGGAGGGGAAAATGAGCAGTTCTTC
NA | TRBJ2-1 | NA | TRBV4-3 | CASSQERQGYNEQFF | TGCGCCAGCAGCCAAGAACGGCAGGGCTACAATGAGCAGTTCTTC
NA | TRBJ2-4 | NA | TRBV28 | CASSLQGSLAKNIQYF | TGTGCCAGCAGCCTCCAGGGATCCCTAGCCAAAAACATTCAGTACTTC
TRBD1 | TRBJ2-5 | few | TRBV29-1 | CSVAGGTGGETQYF | TGCAGCGTCGCAGGCGGGACAGGCGGAGAGACCCAGTACTTC
NA | TRBJ2-3 | few | TRBV5-6 | CASSFNRDMNRNTQYF | TGTGCCAGCAGCTTCAACCGGGACATGAATCGAAATACGCAGTATTTT
TRBD1 | TRBJ1-2 | NA | TRBV4-2 | CASSRTGDPYGYTF | TGTGCCAGCAGCCGGACAGGGGACCCCTATGGCTACACCTTC
NA | TRBJ2-7 | NA | TRBV15 | CATSRDIYEQYF | TGTGCCACCAGCAGAGATATTTACGAGCAGTACTTC
TRBD1 | TRBJ1-2 | few | TRBV19 | CASSRTGDYGYTF | TGTGCCAGTAGTAGGACAGGGGACTATGGCTACACCTTC
NA | TRBJ1-1 | NA | TRBV7-2 | CASSLQGNTEAFF | TGTGCCAGCAGCTTACAGGGGAACACTGAAGCTTTCTTT
TRBD1 | TRBJ1-1 | few | TRBV7-9 | CASSDRDRVVSAEAFF | TGTGCCAGCAGCGACCGGGACAGGGTTGTTTCGGCTGAAGCTTTCTTT
NA | TRBJ2-3 | NA | TRBV5-1 | CASSLGRGADTQYF | TGCGCCAGCAGCTTGGGCAGGGGTGCAGATACGCAGTATTTT
NA | TRBJ1-1 | NA | TRBV14 | CASSRQAMNTEAFF | TGTGCCAGCTCCCGACAGGCCATGAACACTGAAGCTTTCTTT
TRBD2 | TRBJ2-1 | NA | TRBV5-1 | CASSLVVSGNSYNEQFF | TGCGCCAGCAGCTTGGTGGTTAGCGGGAACTCCTACAATGAGCAGTTCTTC
NA | TRBJ2-2 | NA | TRBV5-1 | CASSLRARETGELFF | TGCGCCAGCAGCTTGAGGGCGAGGGAAACCGGGGAGCTGTTTTTT
NA | TRBJ2-1 | NA | TRBV7-3 | CASSPQPGYNEQFF | TGTGCCAGCAGCCCACAACCGGGCTACAATGAGCAGTTCTTC
TRBD2 | TRBJ2-1 | NA | TRBV18 | CASSLIAGVWNEQFF | TGTGCCAGCTCACTAATAGCGGGAGTTTGGAATGAGCAGTTCTTC
NA | TRBJ1-1 | few | TRBV12-5 | CASGIESRRVTEAFF | TGTGCTAGTGGTATTGAATCTAGGAGGGTCACTGAAGCTTTCTTT
NA | TRBJ1-4 | NA | TRBV15 | CATSSTLDEKLFF | TGTGCCACCAGCAGTACGTTAGATGAAAAACTGTTTTTT
NA | TRBJ1-2 | NA | TRBV7-9 | CASSLQENYGYTF | TGTGCCAGCAGCCTTCAGGAAAACTATGGCTACACCTTC
NA | TRBJ2-2 | NA | TRBV5-1 | CASSFYPGTQNTGELFF | TGCGCCAGCAGCTTTTACCCCGGGACTCAGAACACCGGGGAGCTGTTTTTT
NA | TRBJ2-1 | few | TRBV5-6 | CASSLGERGGAYNEQFF | TGTGCCAGCAGCTTGGGGGAGAGGGGGGGGGCCTACAATGAGCAGTTCTTC
NA | TRBJ1-4 | NA | TRBV15 | CATSRGGEPNEKLFF | TGTGCCACCAGCAGGGGGGGGGAGCCTAATGAAAAACTGTTTTTT
TRBD2 | TRBJ2-7 | NA | TRBV10-3 | CAISGRLAVLREQYF | TGTGCCATCAGTGGTAGGCTAGCGGTCCTTCGGGAGCAGTACTTC
TRBD2 | TRBJ2-1 | NA | TRBV7-3 | CASSPSGTTYNEQFF | TGTGCCAGCAGCCCTAGCGGGACGACCTACAATGAGCAGTTCTTC
TRBD1 | TRBJ1-3 | NA | TRBV18 | CASSPRQGGEDTIYF | TGTGCCAGCTCACCACGACAGGGCGGTGAGGACACCATATATTTT
NA | TRBJ2-3 | few | TRBV19 | CASKERSPDTQYF | TGTGCCAGTAAGGAGCGGTCCCCAGATACGCAGTATTTT
TRBD1 | TRBJ2-2 | NA | TRBV28 | CASRTGAAHTGELFF | TGTGCCAGCAGGACAGGGGCGGCGCATACCGGGGAGCTGTTTTTT
TRBD1 | TRBJ1-2 | NA | TRBV28 | CASRFPPGQGGLGYGYTF | TGTGCCAGCCGCTTCCCCCCGGGACAGGGGGGATTGGGGTATGGCTACACCTTC